This T cell receptor (beta chain) came from a study of blood T cells in healthy people across ages. Broader study findings: Getting older went along with TCR beta diversity per million T cells dropping roughly linearly.

Individuals who donated were healthy Caucasians from Russia aged about 6 to 100. Drawn from each donor were ten milliliters of peripheral blood. Remarks on this clonotype: Its antigen remains unknown.

The CDR3 is made up of 16 amino acids. Germline V lookup: CDR1 DFQATT, CDR2 SNEGSKA (reference sequence). The V segment lost 0 bases and the J segment 1 base; nucleotides outside the gene matches: 9. Primers used in a second PCR of roughly 7 to 12 cycles were a sample-barcoded 5' primer and a J-beta primer mix. Via MiXCR, TCRdb re-called the 5' RACE reads, giving one row per CDR3 protein. The sample gives 630,000 or so distinct CDR3 sequences, 32% of which show up once; about 16% is in the top ten. This chain joins TRBV20-1 and TRBJ2-7; 7 bases match TRBD1. The sequence derives from a woman older than 75 in good health. Input material: blood. The CDR3 reads CSARDLRGPDSYEQYF. The CDR3, as DNA: TGCAGTGCTAGAGATTTGAGGGGGCCGGATTCCTACGAGCAGTACTTC.